This T cell receptor (beta chain) was profiled in a study of tumor-infiltrating lymphocytes in primary liver carcinoma. Study in general: Subjects consisted of male and female patients aged 30 to 69 years. Tumors were stage T1-T3 N0M0, about 4.2 to 10 cm across. Study-wide findings and caveats: Only about 7-24% of top clones showed up in all five tumor regions. Tumor region pairs outstripped tumor-adjacent and tumor-blood pairs in overlap.

Starting material of about 480 ng total RNA yielded TCR beta cDNA via a constant-region primer. Libraries for TCR beta were built through three nested multiplex PCR rounds, which together made up a slightly modified ARM-PCR procedure. Investigators reported that the first two PCR rounds, at 10 cycles each, used TRBV1-TRBV30 forward primers with a C-beta reverse primer. TCRdb ran MiXCR on the multiplex PCR reads and lists one entry per CDR3 protein. The table shows 100,000 or so distinct CDR3 sequences, with 65% to 75% occurring only once. The CDR3 consists of 12 residues. V shed 5 bases and J 12 bases; nucleotides not matched to a gene: 7. Germline CDR1 reads KGHSY; CDR2 reads FQNENV. Extraction of RNA together with DNA used about 17-31 mg of unsorted bulk tissue. Note on this clonotype: Its specificity is not known.

The sequenced sample consisted of liver tumor tissue from sampling region 2. Subset in this sample: tumor region T2, inferior pole. V usage is TRBV16 and J usage is TRBJ2-1, with 7 bases fitting TRBD2. The sequence was collected from a woman aged 60 to 75 with primary liver carcinoma and hepatitis B virus infection. The CDR3 reads CASSDGEGRQFF. The CDR3, as DNA: TGTGCCAGCAGCGATGGGGAGGGACGGCAGTTCTTC.